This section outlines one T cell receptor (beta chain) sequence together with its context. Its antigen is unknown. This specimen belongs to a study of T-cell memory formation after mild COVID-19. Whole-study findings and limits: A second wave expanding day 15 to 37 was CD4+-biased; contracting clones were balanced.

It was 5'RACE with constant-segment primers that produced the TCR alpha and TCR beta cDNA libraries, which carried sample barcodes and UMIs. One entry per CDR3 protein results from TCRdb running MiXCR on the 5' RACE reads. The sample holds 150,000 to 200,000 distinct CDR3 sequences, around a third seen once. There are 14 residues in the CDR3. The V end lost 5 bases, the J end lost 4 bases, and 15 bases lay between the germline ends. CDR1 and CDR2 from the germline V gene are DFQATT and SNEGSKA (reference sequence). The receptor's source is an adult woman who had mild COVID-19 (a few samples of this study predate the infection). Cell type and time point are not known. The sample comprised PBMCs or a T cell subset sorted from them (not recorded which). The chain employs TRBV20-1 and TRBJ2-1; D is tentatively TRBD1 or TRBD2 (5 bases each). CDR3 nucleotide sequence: TGCAGTGCTCGCGGTAGGGGACCATACAATGAGCAGTTCTTC. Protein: CSARGRGPYNEQFF.